The text below deals with one T cell receptor beta chain. As yet, its antigen is unknown. Treatment denoted: some 19 received Ad26.COV2.S at low or high dose, single or two shots; roughly five received placebo; per-sample allocation not given. After the first vaccine or placebo injection, samples were drawn on day 63. Germline V lookup: CDR1 SGHKS, CDR2 YYEKEE (reference sequence). Trimming took off 3 bases at V and 0 bases at J, with 10 bases between the two ends. This CDR3 is 14 amino acids long. This sample was included in a study of Ad26.COV2.S vaccination and SARS-CoV-2 variants. Study at large: The vaccine Ad26.COV2.S was put into the muscle once, or twice with 56 days between. Study results and caveats: Participants given vaccine showed non-spike TCR breadth similar to that of placebo recipients. Vaccinees reportedly had broad spike-specific CD8+ and CD4+ T cell responses.

Assay used: immunoSEQ multiplex PCR; TCRdb lists only in-frame clones, some missing. The sample includes about 470,000 clones, roughly 88% of them seen just once. The material was peripheral blood, obtained in a trial of Ad26.COV2.S vaccine versus placebo. The sequence was obtained from a person aged 18-65 years who received the Ad26.COV2.S COVID-19 vaccine or a placebo. V is TRBV5-5 and J is TRBJ2-7; D remains ambiguous. This chain's CDR3 is CASSYNWGSYEQYF. The DNA of the CDR3 is TGTGCCAGCAGCTACAACTGGGGCTCCTACGAGCAGTACTTC.